Listed here is a single T cell receptor beta chain. Its antigen is unknown. The data were taken from a study of cytomegalovirus exposure and HLA in healthy donors. Across the study: From HLA-typed donors, an early data release held approximately 85 million unique TCRs.

Findings and caveats of the study: Compared with the roughly 700-donor mean, an Asian-associated ancestry cluster reportedly had fewer N-insertions, according to a later analysis. Later work found most CMV-associated TCR beta chains apparently HLA-restricted.

The PCR ran on 60 Vbeta and 13 Jbeta primers. Using immunoSEQ multiplex PCR, the repertoire was profiled, and TCRdb retains in-frame clones only, with some absent. The sample consists of roughly 98,000 clones, about 80% of them appearing once. Germline values: CDR1 ENHRY, CDR2 SYGVKD. The CDR3 covers 15 residues. After removal of 5 bases from V and 0 bases from J, the junction contained 4 bases not matched to a gene. The TCR was taken from a man in his late teens or twenties in good health and CMV-seropositive. The chain recombines TRBV10-3 with TRBJ2-7; 10 nucleotides agree with TRBD2. Sequenced sample: PBMCs. This chain's CDR3 is CAISSGLASSYEQYF. The CDR3 coding sequence is TGTGCCATCAGTTCGGGACTAGCGAGCTCCTACGAGCAGTACTTC.